The clone carrying this T cell receptor (beta chain) was detected only once. The data are from a study of control samples from healthy donors and cancer patients. TCRdb's table, derived via immunoSEQ multiplex PCR, lists solely in-frame clones and lacks some. The sample has about 140,000 clones; 75% to 90% are singletons. Trimming took 1 base from V and 0 from J, leaving 10 bases between them. The CDR3 covers 16 residues. Germline V CDR1 and CDR2: SGHTA, FQGNSA. V gene TRBV7-2 combines with J gene TRBJ1-5; D call uncertain. Sequencing was performed on blood. The source is a woman aged 25-40 years in good health. CDR3 nucleotide sequence: TGTGCCAGCAGCTTAGGGTATGGGATTAGCAATCAGCCCCAGCATTTT. This translates into CASSLGYGISNQPQHF.